This T cell receptor beta chain stems from a study of shared T cell receptors in the human thymus. Measured with immunoSEQ multiplex PCR; TCRdb has only the in-frame clones, and not every one. Here the sample spans about 610,000 clones, over 75% being singletons. CDR1 is LNHDA and CDR2 is SQIVND in the germline V gene (reference sequence). With 5 bases removed from V and 1 base from J, the gap between germline ends came to 8 bases. This CDR3 is 13 amino acids long. These data were also reused for a study on human thymus T cells. That report adds: Corrective heart surgery yielded resections, and these provided the thymus tissue.

Sequencing was performed on thymocytes. The chain has TRBV19 and TRBJ1-1, with unresolved D. The origin of this receptor is a boy in the first two years of life with a congenital heart defect. This CDR3 reads CASSPPPNTEAFF. CDR3 bases: TGTGCCAGTAGTCCCCCTCCGAACACTGAAGCTTTCTTT.